These 9 T cell receptor beta chains came from one sample sequenced in a study of early T cells in non-severe SARS-CoV-2 infection. TCRdb called the 5' RACE reads again in MiXCR, with one record for every CDR3 protein. The sample has 45,000 to 75,000 distinct CDR3 sequences, around 9.3% seen once. The sample was whole blood. The receptors originated from an adult who was a healthcare worker with PCR-confirmed SARS-CoV-2 infection or an uninfected control (not recorded which).

This clonotype was seen repeatedly, ten times or more. This chain connects TRBV6-2 or TRBV6-3 to TRBJ2-7; 11 nucleotides agree with TRBD2. CDR1 and CDR2 from the germline V gene are MNHEY and SVGEGT. V lost 2 bases, J lost 0 bases, and 6 bases stayed unmatched. CDR3 length: 17 amino acids. The CDR3 here is CASSYTGLAVSSYEQYF. The CDR3 nucleotides read TGTGCCAGCAGTTACACGGGACTAGCGGTTAGCTCCTACGAGCAGTACTTC.

This clonotype was recorded a few times. The chain couples TRBV5-1 to TRBJ2-7; unclear D gene. The germline CDR1 and CDR2 sequences are SGHRS and YFSETQ. This CDR3 region has 15 residues. Between the trimmed V and J ends, which lost 3 bases and 2 bases, there was a span of 15 bases. Here the CDR3 DNA reads TGCGCCAGCAGCTCCCCAATTGTCGGCCCCTACGAGCAGTACTTC. Encoded protein: CASSSPIVGPYEQYF.

This clonotype was found many times. V is TRBV30 and J is TRBJ2-1, with TRBD2 matching over 8 bases. The CDR3 sequence is 13 residues long. J was trimmed by 12 bases and V by 1 base; bases with no gene match: 8. Germline V gene sequence: CDR1 GTSNPN, CDR2 SVGIG (reference sequence). The CDR3 region is CAWSATASGWQFF. The CDR3 bases are TGTGCCTGGAGTGCGACCGCTAGCGGGTGGCAGTTCTTC.

This clonotype has ten or more counts. The V call is TRBV13, the J call TRBJ2-7, with 7 positions matching TRBD1. The ends lost 0 bases at V and 6 bases at J; junction bases unmatched: 5. The CDR3 runs 14 residues. In germline, CDR1 is PRHDT, CDR2 FYEKMQ (reference sequence). This CDR3 is CASSLGRGYGEQYF. CDR3 in DNA: TGTGCCAGCAGCTTAGGCAGGGGGTACGGCGAGCAGTACTTC.

Only a few counts were recorded for this clonotype. This chain links TRBV29-1 with TRBJ1-1, with TRBD1 matching over 12 bases. The length of the CDR3 is 16 residues. Germline-derived CDR1 and CDR2 are SQVTM and ANQGSEA. V trimming: 6 bases; J trimming: 0 bases; junction bases outside the gene matches: 8. The CDR3, as DNA: TGCAGCGTGATGGGACAGGGGGCCTTTATGAACACTGAAGCTTTCTTT. Translation: CSVMGQGAFMNTEAFF.

The table lists this clonotype with a few counts. This sequence joins TRBV12-3 or TRBV12-4 and TRBJ2-5, with TRBD2 matching 14 bases. The CDR3 spans 16 residues. Trimming removed 8 bases from V and 6 bases from J; junction bases left unmatched: 11. The CDR3: CASRRTGTSGGQTQYF. The CDR3, as DNA: TGTGCCAGCCGCCGGACCGGGACTAGCGGGGGTCAGACCCAGTACTTC.

This clonotype was counted at least ten times. The gene calls are TRBV20-1 and TRBJ2-3; 9 bases agree with TRBD2. The ends lost 3 bases at V and 2 bases at J; junction bases unmatched: 6. This CDR3 is 15 amino acids long. Germline CDR1 reads DFQATT; CDR2 reads SNEGSKA (reference sequence). This CDR3 is CSASLSGRTTDTQYF. The CDR3 DNA reads TGCAGTGCTAGTTTAAGCGGGAGGACCACAGATACGCAGTATTTT.

The genes are TRBV4-2 and TRBJ2-5; 7 bases are a match to TRBD2. The germline CDR1 and CDR2 sequences are LGHNA and YNFKEQ. J lost 5 bases, V lost 0 bases, and 6 bases had no gene match. The CDR3 is made up of 15 amino acids. The DNA for the CDR3 is TGTGCCAGCAGCCAAGAACGCGGGAGAGGGGAGACCCAGTACTTC. Translating gives CASSQERGRGETQYF.

The V gene is TRBV20-1, the J gene TRBJ2-1; no clear D gene. The CDR3 contains 14 residues. The V gene's germline CDR1 is DFQATT and CDR2 SNEGSKA (reference sequence). V shed 2 bases and J shed 0 bases, with 8 bases lying between them. This CDR3 is CSARTVDSYNEQFF. The CDR3, as DNA: TGCAGTGCTAGAACAGTCGACTCCTACAATGAGCAGTTCTTC.